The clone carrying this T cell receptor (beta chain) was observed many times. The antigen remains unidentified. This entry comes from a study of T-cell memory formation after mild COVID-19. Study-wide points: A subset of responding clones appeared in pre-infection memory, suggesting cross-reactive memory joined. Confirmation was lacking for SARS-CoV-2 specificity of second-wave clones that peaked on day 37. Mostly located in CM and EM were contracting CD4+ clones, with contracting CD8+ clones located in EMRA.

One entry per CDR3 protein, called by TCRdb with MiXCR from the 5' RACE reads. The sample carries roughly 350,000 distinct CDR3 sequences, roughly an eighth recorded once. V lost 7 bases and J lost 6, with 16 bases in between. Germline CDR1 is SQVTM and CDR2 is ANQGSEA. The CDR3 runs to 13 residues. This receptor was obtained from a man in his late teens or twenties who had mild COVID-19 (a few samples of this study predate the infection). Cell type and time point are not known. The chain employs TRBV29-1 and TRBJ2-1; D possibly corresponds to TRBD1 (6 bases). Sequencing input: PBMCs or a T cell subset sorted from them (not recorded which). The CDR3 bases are TGCAGCGCCTGGGGGCAAGGGGGCAATGAGCAGTTCTTC. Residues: CSAWGQGGNEQFF.